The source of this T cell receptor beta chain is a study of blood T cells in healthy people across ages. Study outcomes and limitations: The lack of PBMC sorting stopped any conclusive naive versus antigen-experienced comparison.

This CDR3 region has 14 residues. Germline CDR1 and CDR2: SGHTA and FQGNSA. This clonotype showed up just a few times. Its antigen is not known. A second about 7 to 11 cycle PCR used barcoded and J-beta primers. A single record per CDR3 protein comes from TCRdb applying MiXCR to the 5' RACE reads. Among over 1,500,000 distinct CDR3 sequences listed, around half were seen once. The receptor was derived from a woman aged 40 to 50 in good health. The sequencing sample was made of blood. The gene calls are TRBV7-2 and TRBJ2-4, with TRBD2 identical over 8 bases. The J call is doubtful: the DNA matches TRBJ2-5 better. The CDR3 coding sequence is TGTGCCAGCAGCTCCTCGGGGGGGTGGGAGACCCAGTACTTC. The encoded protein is CASSSSGGWETQYF.